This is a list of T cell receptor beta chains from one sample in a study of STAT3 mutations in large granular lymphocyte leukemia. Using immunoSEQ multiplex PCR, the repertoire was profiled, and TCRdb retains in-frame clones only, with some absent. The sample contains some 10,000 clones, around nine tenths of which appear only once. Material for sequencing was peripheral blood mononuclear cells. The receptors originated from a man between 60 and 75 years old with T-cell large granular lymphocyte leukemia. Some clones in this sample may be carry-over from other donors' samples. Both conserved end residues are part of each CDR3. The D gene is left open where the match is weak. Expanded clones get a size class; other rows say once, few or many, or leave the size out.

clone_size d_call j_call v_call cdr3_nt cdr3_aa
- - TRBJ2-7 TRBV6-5 TGTGCCAGCACCTCAGCCTACGAGCAGTACTTC CASTSAYEQYF
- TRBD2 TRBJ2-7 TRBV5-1 TGCGCCAGCACCGATACTAGCGGGAACGCCGGCGACGAGCAGTACTTC CASTDTSGNAGDEQYF
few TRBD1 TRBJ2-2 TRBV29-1 TGCAGCGCCTCGACAGGGGGCTCCGGGGAGCTGTTTTTT CSASTGGSGELFF
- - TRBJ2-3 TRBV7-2 TGTGCCAGCGGTAACGGGCGATCGTACACAGATACGCAGTATTTT CASGNGRSYTDTQYF
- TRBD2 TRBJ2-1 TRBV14 TGTGCCAGCAGCCTCGGACTAGCTACCTTGGGGCAGTTCTTC CASSLGLATLGQFF
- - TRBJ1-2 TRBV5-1 TGCGCCAGCAGCTTGGAAGGGGTTGGAGATGGCTACACCTTC CASSLEGVGDGYTF
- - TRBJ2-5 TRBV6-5 TGTGCCAGCAGCCTAGACGGTGGAGAGACCCAGTACTTC CASSLDGGETQYF
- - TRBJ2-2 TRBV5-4 TGTGCCAGCAGCTTGTGGTTCGGGAGTAGAGGCGCCGGGGAGCTGTTTTTT CASSLWFGSRGAGELFF
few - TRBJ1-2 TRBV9 TGTGCCAGCAGCGTAGACGGAAGCATCTATGGCTACACCTTC CASSVDGSIYGYTF
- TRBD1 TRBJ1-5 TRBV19 TGTGCCAGTACCCTCGGACAGGGCTGGAGCAATCAGCCCCAGCATTTT CASTLGQGWSNQPQHF
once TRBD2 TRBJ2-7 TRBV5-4 TGTGCCAGCAGCGTTAGCGGGAGGGCCGCCGAGCAGTACTTC CASSVSGRAAEQYF
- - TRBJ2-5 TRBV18 TGTGCCAGCTCACCACTCGATACACAAGAGACCCAGTACTTC CASSPLDTQETQYF
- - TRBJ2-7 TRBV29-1 TGCAGCGTTGAACAGGGCTGGGGCTCCTACGAGCAGTACTTC CSVEQGWGSYEQYF
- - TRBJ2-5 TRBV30 TGTGCCTGGAGTGACTTCCCGGGACTGGAGGTGTGGTCCCAGTACTTC CAWSDFPGLEVWSQYF
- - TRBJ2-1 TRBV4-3 TGCGCCAGCAGCCAAATTGTCAATGAGCAGTTCTTC CASSQIVNEQFF